The text below deals with one T cell receptor beta chain. Its specificity is not known. CDR3 length: 14 amino acids. Germline CDR1 and CDR2: SGDLS and YYNGEE. V was clipped by 2 bases and J by 5 bases; unmatched bases: 6. This sample is drawn from a study of cytomegalovirus exposure and HLA in healthy donors. Study-level findings and limits: In vitro assays verified that three CMV-associated chains recognized CMV antigens specifically. By HLA locus, TCR association rates varied in a later analysis, with DRB1 showing the most and HLA-C the fewest.

Primers included in the PCR were 60 Vbeta and 13 Jbeta primers. This table comes from immunoSEQ multiplex PCR, and its TCRdb copy is limited to in-frame clones, with some not included. The sample shows around 120,000 clones, around 80% of them seen only once. Material for sequencing was PBMCs. The chain employs TRBV9 and TRBJ2-5; 7 nucleotides align to TRBD2. This sequence was found in a woman aged 40 to 50 in good health and CMV-seronegative. The CDR3 DNA follows: TGTGCCAGCAGCGTCGGCGGGGGATCGGAGACCCAGTACTTC. Its protein product is CASSVGGGSETQYF.